The 28 T cell receptor beta chains below were found in one sample sequenced in a study of T cell responses to AZD1222 COVID-19 vaccine. The table came from immunoSEQ multiplex PCR; TCRdb's copy has only in-frame clones and leaves some out. The repertoire holds about 130,000 clones, with roughly 87% as singletons. The starting material was peripheral blood, obtained on day 0 of AZD1222 vaccination. These receptors came from an adult in good health.

The V gene is TRBV28, the J gene TRBJ1-6, with D possibly being TRBD1 (5 bases). The CDR3 runs 16 residues. The germline CDR1 and CDR2 sequences are MDHEN and SYDVKM. The V gene lost 6 bases and the J gene lost 1 base, with 13 bases spanning the gap. CDR3 nucleotide sequence: TGTGCCAGCAGCGAATGGGGGATTTCCTATAATTCACCCCTCCACTTT. As protein: CASSEWGISYNSPLHF.

The chain uses TRBV12-3 or TRBV12-4 and TRBJ2-1, with D tentatively TRBD2 (5 bases). The CDR3 contains 13 residues. V dropped 6 bases and J dropped 6 bases, with 12 bases sitting between them. The CDR3 spells CASRTTQVNEQFF. The DNA of the CDR3 is TGTGCCAGCAGGACTACTCAGGTCAATGAGCAGTTCTTC.

With regard to this clone: A read error may account for a junction end that differs from germline. This chain links TRBV6-1 with TRBJ1-1; 8 nucleotides line up with TRBD1. The CDR3 loop spans 13 amino acids. Germline values: CDR1 MNHNS, CDR2 SASEGT. The CDR3: CASREGQGSEAFF. CDR3 coding DNA: TGTGCCAGCAGGGAAGGACAGGGCAGTGAAGCTTTCTTT.

Written as DNA, the CDR3 is TGTGCCAGCAGCCAAGGCCAGGGAGCCGGGGAGCTGTTTTTT. Translation gives CASSQGQGAGELFF. The chain links TRBV3-1 (or the pseudogene TRBV3-2) to TRBJ2-2, with D possibly being TRBD1 or TRBD2 (5 bases each). The length of the CDR3 is 14 residues. Germline-derived CDR1 and CDR2 are LGHDT and YNNKEL (reference sequence). The V and J ends lost 1 base and 6 bases respectively, with 9 bases between them.

This clone appeared once. The chain joins TRBV18 to TRBJ1-5; D ambiguous. This CDR3 spans 14 amino acids. The germline V gene has CDR1 KGHSH and CDR2 LQKENI. Trimming shortened V by 3 bases and J by 3 bases, and 9 bases separated the two germline ends. The CDR3 sequence: CASSPTDANQPQHF. CDR3 DNA: TGTGCCAGCTCACCTACTGACGCCAATCAGCCCCAGCATTTT.

This clone appeared once. Other DNA variants within this sample encode the same CDR3. V is TRBV7-8 and J is TRBJ1-1; TRBD1 aligns across 8 bases. The CDR3 contains 15 residues. With V trimmed by 1 base and J by 0 bases, 1 base remained unmatched. Looked up from germline, CDR1 is SGHVS and CDR2 is FQNEAQ. The CDR3 reads CASSLGQGLNTEAFF. The CDR3 DNA sequence: TGTGCCAGCAGCTTAGGACAGGGGCTGAACACTGAAGCTTTCTTT.

The chain uses TRBV14 and TRBJ1-2; D is unresolved. Germline V CDR1 and CDR2: SGHDN, FVKESK. This CDR3 comprises 12 residues. V was clipped by 0 bases and J by 4 bases, with 3 bases between them. The CDR3 reads CASSQDFYGYTF. In DNA, the CDR3 is TGTGCCAGCAGCCAAGATTTCTATGGCTACACCTTC. Together with reference TRBV14 and TRBJ1-2, the CDR3 gives the full variable domain: EAGVTQFPSHSVIEKGQTVTLRCDPISGHDNLYWYRRVMGKEIKFLLHFVKESKQDESGMPNNRFLAERTGGTYSTLKVQPAELEDSGVYFCASSQDFYGYTFGSGTRLTVV.

This sequence joins TRBV10-2 and TRBJ1-3; D is undetermined. The CDR3 spans 14 residues. Germline V CDR1 and CDR2: WSHSY, SAAADI. V shed 0 bases and J shed 0 bases, with 3 bases lying between them. CDR3 loop: CASSESGSGNTIYF. The CDR3 coding sequence is TGCGCCAGCAGTGAGTCCGGCTCTGGAAACACCATATATTTT.

V is TRBV4-1 and J is TRBJ2-7; 12 bases map to TRBD1. V was pared by 4 bases and J by 5 bases, with 6 bases of the junction left unmatched. The CDR3 is 15 residues long. CDR1 and CDR2 (germline): MGHRA, YSYEKL. CDR3: CASSPGDRGRHEQYF. The DNA of the CDR3 is TGCGCCAGCAGCCCCGGGGACAGGGGGCGGCACGAGCAGTACTTC.

This rearrangement joins TRBV11-3 to TRBJ1-5, with D unresolved. The CDR3 runs 17 residues. Germline CDR1 and CDR2: SGHNT and YENEEA. V was clipped by 1 base and J by 1 base, with 14 bases between them. The CDR3 bases are TGTGCCAGCAGCTTAGGGATGGGAGGGTTGAGCAATCAGCCCCAGCATTTT. It translates to CASSLGMGGLSNQPQHF.

The chain links TRBV6-5 to TRBJ1-2, with 8 nucleotides matching TRBD1. The CDR3 contains 14 residues. After removal of 5 bases from V and 8 bases from J, the junction contained 10 bases not matched to a gene. The V gene's germline CDR1 is MNHEY and CDR2 SVGAGI. CDR3 nucleotides: TGTGCCAGCAGTAAGACGGACAGGGCATTCGGCTACACCTTC. This translates into CASSKTDRAFGYTF.

For the CDR3, the DNA is TGTGCCAGCAGCCCTCCCAAAGGGGGTGAAGCTTTCTTT. Translating gives CASSPPKGGEAFF. The J gene is TRBJ1-1, the V gene TRBV28; tentatively, D is TRBD1 (6 bases). The length of the CDR3 is 13 residues. The germline CDR1 and CDR2 sequences are MDHEN and SYDVKM. V was clipped by 6 bases and J by 7 bases, with 15 bases between them.

The J gene is TRBJ1-3, the V gene TRBV6-6, with D tentatively TRBD1 (5 bases). The germline gives CDR1 MNHNY, CDR2 SVGAGI (reference sequence). Trimming cost V 6 bases and J 0 bases, with 24 bases left between them. The CDR3 covers 19 residues. The CDR3 sequence: CASSRHGGSRLSSGNTIYF. Here the CDR3 DNA reads TGTGCCAGCAGCCGACATGGGGGGTCACGACTTAGCTCTGGAAACACCATATATTTT.

V is TRBV5-1 and J is TRBJ2-3; either TRBD1 or TRBD2 may supply D (5 bases each). Germline CDR1 and CDR2: SGHRS and YFSETQ. The CDR3 totals 16 residues. The germline V and J ends were trimmed by 4 bases and 6 bases, with 21 bases remaining between them. The chain's CDR3 is CASSPGQKSGSDTQYF. For the CDR3, the DNA is TGCGCCAGCAGCCCCGGACAAAAATCGGGGTCGGATACGCAGTATTTT. Filled out from reference TRBV5-1 and TRBJ2-3, the complete variable domain reads KAGVTQTPRYLIKTRGQQVTLSCSPISGHRSVSWYQQTPGQGLQFLFEYFSETQRNKGNFPGRFSGRQFSNSRSEMNVSTLELGDSALYLCASSPGQKSGSDTQYFGPGTRLTVL.

The V call is TRBV7-2, the J call TRBJ2-1, with 8 positions matching TRBD2. V lost 5 bases and J lost 6; bases outside the gene matches: 9. The CDR3 covers 15 residues. Germline V lookup: CDR1 SGHTA, CDR2 FQGNSA. This CDR3 reads CASSITGTRGNEQFF. In nucleotides, the CDR3 is TGTGCCAGCAGCATCACCGGGACTAGAGGCAATGAGCAGTTCTTC. Complete variable domain (other parts from reference TRBV7-2 and TRBJ2-1): GAGVSQSPSNKVTEKGKDVELRCDPISGHTALYWYRQSLGQGLEFLIYFQGNSAPDKSGLPSDRFSAERTGGSVSTLTIQRTQQEDSAVYLCASSITGTRGNEQFFGPGTRLTVL.

This sequence joins TRBV30 and TRBJ1-6, with D maybe TRBD1 (5 bases). The CDR3 totals 17 residues. V gave up 2 bases and J gave up 9 bases, with 23 bases separating them. The V gene's germline CDR1 is GTSNPN and CDR2 SVGIG (reference sequence). This CDR3 reads CAWSSLAGGGFGSPLHF. The DNA for the CDR3 is TGTGCCTGGAGTTCACTCGCCGGGGGAGGCTTTGGTTCACCCCTCCACTTT.

DNA of the CDR3: TGTGCCAGCAGCGCCGGAAACAGTAATTCACCCCTCCACTTT. Translation: CASSAGNSNSPLHF. J is TRBJ1-6 and V is TRBV9; D gene unclear. The CDR3 has 14 residues. Deletions cut 3 bases from V and 6 bases from J, with 10 bases between. Looked up from germline, CDR1 is SGDLS and CDR2 is YYNGEE.

The chain employs TRBV9 and TRBJ1-6; 9 nucleotides align to TRBD1. The CDR3 is 15 residues long. After removal of 2 bases from V and 7 bases from J, the junction contained 4 bases not matched to a gene. CDR1 is SGDLS, CDR2 YYNGEE, per germline. The CDR3 here is CASSVGDRDNSPLHF. CDR3 nucleotides: TGTGCCAGCAGCGTTGGGGACAGGGACAATTCACCCCTCCACTTT.

As regards this clone: Different DNA sequences within this sample yield the same CDR3. This chain joins TRBV9 and TRBJ1-2; TRBD1 aligns across 8 bases. Trimming cost V 0 bases and J 2 bases; bases outside gene matches: 0. Germline-derived CDR1 and CDR2 are SGDLS and YYNGEE. The CDR3 extends over 14 amino acids. The CDR3 DNA follows: TGTGCCAGCAGCGTAGGACAGGGGAACTATGGCTACACCTTC. Translating it yields CASSVGQGNYGYTF.

V gene TRBV19 combines with J gene TRBJ1-1, with D uncertain. The CDR3 has 13 residues. The ends were cut back, 3 bases at V and 1 base at J, with 6 bases in the middle. CDR1 is LNHDA, CDR2 SQIVND, per germline (reference sequence). The CDR3 sequence is CASSIPENTEAFF. CDR3 bases: TGTGCCAGTAGTATCCCGGAGAACACTGAAGCTTTCTTT. Filled out from reference TRBV19 and TRBJ1-1, the complete variable domain reads DGGITQSPKYLFRKEGQNVTLSCEQNLNHDAMYWYRQDPGQGLRLIYYSQIVNDFQKGDIAEGYSVSREKKESFPLTVTSAQKNPTAFYLCASSIPENTEAFFGQGTRLTVV.

V usage is TRBV19 and J usage is TRBJ2-7; D is possibly TRBD1 or TRBD2 (6 bases each). Germline CDR1 is LNHDA and CDR2 is SQIVND (reference sequence). The CDR3 spans 11 residues. Trimming stripped 10 bases from V and 6 bases from J, with 13 bases between. In DNA, the CDR3 is TGTGCCACTTCAGGGGAGGCCGAGCAGTACTTC. This encodes CATSGEAEQYF.

The V call is TRBV7-2, the J call TRBJ1-2; no clear D. Germline CDR1 and CDR2: SGHTA and FQGNSA. Trimming removed 5 bases at V and 3 bases at J, with 19 bases between. There are 16 residues in the CDR3. The CDR3 nucleotides are TGTGCCAGCAGCCTGGGTGGAGTGCGGGCAGACTATGGCTACACCTTC. The encoded protein is CASSLGGVRADYGYTF.

This sequence joins TRBV21-1 and TRBJ1-1. TRBV21-1 is annotated as a pseudogene. The CDR3 covers 15 residues. The CDR3 spells CASSKDRDPGTEAFF. The CDR3 DNA is TGTGCCAGCAGCAAAGATCGGGACCCGGGCACTGAAGCTTTCTTT.

This clone occurred a few times. The chain combines TRBV5-5 with TRBJ1-6; maybe TRBD1 (6 bases). Deletions cut 5 bases from V and 0 bases from J, with 12 bases between. Germline V gene data show CDR1 as SGHKS and CDR2 as YYEKEE (reference sequence). The CDR3 runs 16 residues. The CDR3 DNA reads TGTGCCAGCAGATACAGGGAAAGCTCCTATAATTCACCCCTCCACTTT. It encodes CASRYRESSYNSPLHF.

The J gene is TRBJ1-1, the V gene TRBV27; D gene unclear. There are 13 residues in the CDR3. Trimming took 6 bases from V and 5 from J, leaving 13 bases between them. Germline V CDR1 and CDR2: MNHEY, SMNVEV (reference sequence). The chain's CDR3 is CASSPRARTEAFF. CDR3 nucleotide sequence: TGTGCCAGCAGCCCGAGGGCGAGGACTGAAGCTTTCTTT.

The J gene is TRBJ2-2, the V gene TRBV11-3; D call uncertain. V was pared by 1 base and J by 4 bases, with 7 bases between. The CDR3 loop spans 14 amino acids. The germline V gene has CDR1 SGHNT and CDR2 YENEEA. CDR3 protein: CASSLARSTGELFF. The CDR3 nucleotides are TGTGCCAGCAGCTTAGCCAGGTCCACCGGGGAGCTGTTTTTT.

The chain combines TRBV7-3 with TRBJ2-7; D remains unclear. Trimming took off 1 base at V and 3 bases at J, with 7 bases between the two ends. Germline CDR1 SGHTA, CDR2 FQGTGA. This CDR3 is built from 13 residues. The CDR3 reads CASSLNNGYEQYF. Here the CDR3 DNA reads TGTGCCAGCAGCTTAAATAATGGCTACGAGCAGTACTTC. Using reference TRBV7-3 and TRBJ2-7 for the parts outside the CDR3, the full variable domain is GAGVSQTPSNKVTEKGKYVELRCDPISGHTALYWYRQSLGQGPEFLIYFQGTGAADDSGLPNDRFFAVRPEGSVSTLKIQRTERGDSAVYLCASSLNNGYEQYFGPGTRLTVT.

The chain combines TRBV7-8 with TRBJ2-7; the match to TRBD1 covers 9 bases. The germline gives CDR1 SGHVS, CDR2 FQNEAQ. J was trimmed by 6 bases and V by 4 bases; bases with no gene match: 7. CDR3 length: 14 residues. Here the CDR3 DNA reads TGTGCCAGCAGCTCACAGGGACAGGGCTCCGAGCAGTACTTC. Translated, it gives CASSSQGQGSEQYF. The whole variable domain, remainder taken from reference TRBV7-8 and TRBJ2-7, is GAGVSQSPRYKVAKRGQDVALRCDPISGHVSLFWYQQALGQGPEFLTYFQNEAQLDKSGLPSDRFFAERPEGSVSTLKIQRTQQEDSAVYLCASSSQGQGSEQYFGPGTRLTVT.